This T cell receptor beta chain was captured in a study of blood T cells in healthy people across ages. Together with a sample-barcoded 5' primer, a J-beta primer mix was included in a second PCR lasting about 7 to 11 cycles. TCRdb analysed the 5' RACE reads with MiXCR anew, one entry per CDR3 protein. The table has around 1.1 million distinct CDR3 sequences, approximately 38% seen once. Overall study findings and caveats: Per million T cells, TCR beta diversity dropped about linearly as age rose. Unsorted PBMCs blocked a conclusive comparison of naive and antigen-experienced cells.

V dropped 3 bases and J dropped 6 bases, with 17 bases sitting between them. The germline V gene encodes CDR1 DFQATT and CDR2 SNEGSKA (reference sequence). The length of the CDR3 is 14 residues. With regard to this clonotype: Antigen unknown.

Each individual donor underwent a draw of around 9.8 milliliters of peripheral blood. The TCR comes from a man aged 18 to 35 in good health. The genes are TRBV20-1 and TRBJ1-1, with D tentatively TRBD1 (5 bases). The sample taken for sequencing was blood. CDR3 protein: CSASTAGASAEAFF. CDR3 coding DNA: TGCAGTGCTAGCACAGCCGGGGCGAGCGCTGAAGCTTTCTTT.